This entry describes one T cell receptor beta chain. Its cognate antigen is unknown. This entry comes from a study of OX40 agonist ivuxolimab in advanced cancers. In the study overall: Hepatocellular carcinoma, melanoma, renal cell or head and neck cancer was diagnosed in the dose-escalation patients. General study points: CD4+ and CD8+ T cells in blood underwent clonal expansion by week 6 at 0.1 to 3.0 mg/kg.

Trimming took 0 bases from V and 2 from J; bases not matched to a gene: 0. CDR3 length: 15 residues. Germline V CDR1 and CDR2: MNHNY, SVGAGI (reference sequence). Generated by immunoSEQ multiplex PCR, the TCRdb table keeps only in-frame clones and is missing some. The table lists about 96,000 clones, about 80% of them singletons. The clonotype was recovered from an adult with an advanced solid tumor such as melanoma, head and neck, liver or kidney cancer. The input for sequencing was CD4+ or CD8+ T cells sorted from blood, taken in a trial of the OX40 agonist ivuxolimab. J is TRBJ2-7 and V is TRBV6-6, with 11 positions matching TRBD2. CDR3 sequence: CASSYSSGGAYEQYF. DNA of the CDR3: TGTGCCAGCAGTTACTCTAGCGGGGGGGCCTACGAGCAGTACTTC.